This TCR beta chain derives from a study of shared clonotypes between healthy human individuals. General study findings and limits: It was anticipated that sequencing depth would influence how many clonotypes donors shared. Sampling covered blood only; tissue repertoires likely differ.

Only one count was recorded for this clone. Antigen unknown. Naive CD8 populations comprised CD45RO-negative cells positively selected for CCR7, excluding terminally differentiated effector memory CD45RA+ cells. Nashville, Tennessee was home to all donors, each a Caucasian adult. Original processing methods: Junction-only sequences without quality scores were provided by ImmunoSEQ, so filtering was different. The method was immunoSEQ multiplex PCR; TCRdb's version includes in-frame clones alone and lacks a portion of them. That table supplies the V and J calls and clone size; D and trimming were determined from the DNA. The sample has about 750,000 clones, roughly 92% seen once. The source is a young man in good health. Material: naive CD8+ T cells sorted from blood.

The CDR3 DNA reads TGCAGCGTGGCCGTCGGCGAGACCCAGTACTTC. Translated, it gives CSVAVGETQYF. The rearrangement joins TRBV29-1 to TRBJ2-5; D is ambiguous. Germline-derived CDR1 and CDR2 are SQVTM and ANQGSEA. The CDR3 spans 11 residues. Trimming took off 6 bases at V and 5 bases at J, with 10 bases between the two ends.